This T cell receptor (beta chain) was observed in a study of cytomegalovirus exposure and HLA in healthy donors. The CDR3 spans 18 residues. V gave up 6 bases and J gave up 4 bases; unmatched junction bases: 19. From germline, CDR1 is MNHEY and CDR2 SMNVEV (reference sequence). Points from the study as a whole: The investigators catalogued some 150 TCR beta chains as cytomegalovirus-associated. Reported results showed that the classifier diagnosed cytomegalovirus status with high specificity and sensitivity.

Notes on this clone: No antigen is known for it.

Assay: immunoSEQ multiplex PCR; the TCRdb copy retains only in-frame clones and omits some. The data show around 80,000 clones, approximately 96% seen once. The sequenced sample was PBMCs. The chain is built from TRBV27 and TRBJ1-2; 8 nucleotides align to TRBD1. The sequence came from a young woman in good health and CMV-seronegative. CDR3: CASSDKGNPGTGAYGYTF. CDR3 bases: TGTGCCAGCAGCGATAAAGGAAATCCCGGGACAGGTGCCTATGGCTACACCTTC.